Presented here are 9 T cell receptor beta chains from one specimen sequenced in a study of blood T cells in healthy people across ages. Alongside a J-beta primer mix, a sample-barcoded 5' primer served in a second PCR lasting about 7 to 11 cycles. TCRdb independently ran MiXCR on the 5' RACE reads; one entry per CDR3 protein. Of some 550,000 distinct CDR3 sequences listed, around 48% are singletons. The specimen was blood. Receptor source: a man at least 80 years old in good health.

This clonotype has more than one count but fewer than ten. The rearrangement joins TRBV7-2 to TRBJ1-6, with a possible D match to TRBD1 (6 bases). Germline V gene lookup returns CDR1 SGHTA and CDR2 FQGNSA. Trimming removed 3 bases from V and 9 bases from J, with 27 bases in between. CDR3 length equals 19 residues. Here the CDR3 reads CASSFYGLGHVGVSSPLHF. The CDR3 nucleotides read TGTGCCAGCAGCTTCTATGGTTTGGGACACGTAGGGGTTAGTTCACCCCTCCACTTT.

This chain joins TRBV7-9 and TRBJ2-3; 12 nucleotides line up with TRBD2. Germline lookup yields CDR1 SEHNR and CDR2 FQNEAQ (reference sequence). The junction had 6 bases not matched to a gene; V was cut back by 5 bases and J by 0 bases. CDR3 size: 17 residues. The CDR3 DNA reads TGTGCCAGCAGCCCTCGTGGACTAGCGGGGAGCACAGATACGCAGTATTTT. Protein sequence: CASSPRGLAGSTDTQYF.

V is TRBV10-3 and J is TRBJ2-3, with 15 bases lining up with TRBD2. Losses at the gene ends were 10 bases for V and 2 bases for J; bases not matched to a gene: 7. From germline, CDR1 is ENHRY and CDR2 SYGVKD. The CDR3 is 16 residues long. CDR3 DNA: TGTGCCAGCGGGACTAGCGGGGGGTCAACCACAGATACGCAGTATTTT. Protein: CASGTSGGSTTDTQYF.

The CDR3, as DNA: TGTGCCAGCAGTCTCGCGGGACTAGCGGGGGCAAGCTCCTCCTACGAGCAGTACTTC. Its protein product is CASSLAGLAGASSSYEQYF. The chain combines TRBV28 with TRBJ2-7; TRBD2 agrees at 14 bases. Germline-derived CDR1 and CDR2 are MDHEN and SYDVKM. The V segment lost 5 bases and the J segment 0 bases; nucleotides outside the gene matches: 12. There are 19 residues in the CDR3.

V is TRBV4-3 and J is TRBJ2-3, with D perhaps TRBD1 (6 bases). CDR3 length equals 15 residues. Per the germline V gene, CDR1 is LGHNA and CDR2 is YSLEER. Trimming pared 0 bases from V and 2 bases from J, leaving 9 bases between. The CDR3 DNA reads as TGCGCCAGCAGCCAAGACAGGGGACCCACAGATACGCAGTATTTT. Its protein product is CASSQDRGPTDTQYF.

This clonotype was found a few times. This sequence joins TRBV4-1 and TRBJ2-3, with D possibly being TRBD2 (6 bases). This CDR3 is built from 15 residues. The germline gives CDR1 MGHRA, CDR2 YSYEKL. Between the trimmed V and J ends, which lost 2 bases and 5 bases, there was a span of 14 bases. In DNA form, the CDR3 reads TGCGCCAGCAGCCAACACGGGACTGCCGTAGATACGCAGTATTTT. Translated, it gives CASSQHGTAVDTQYF.

The CDR3 sequence is CAISESWESYYGYTF. The CDR3 region has the DNA TGTGCCATCAGTGAGTCATGGGAGAGTTACTATGGCTACACCTTC. This rearrangement joins TRBV10-3 to TRBJ1-2; no reliable D call. Between the trimmed V and J ends, which lost 0 bases and 3 bases, there was a span of 11 bases. Per the germline V gene, CDR1 is ENHRY and CDR2 is SYGVKD. The CDR3 totals 15 residues.

The J gene is TRBJ2-3, the V gene TRBV6-2 or TRBV6-3; 8 bases match TRBD2. This CDR3 spans 15 amino acids. The trim removed 5 bases at V and 5 bases at J, leaving 9 bases unmatched. The germline CDR1 and CDR2 sequences are MNHEY and SVGEGT. The CDR3 protein is CASSPGLAARDTQYF. The CDR3 coding sequence is TGTGCCAGCAGTCCAGGACTAGCAGCGCGAGATACGCAGTATTTT.

This clonotype appeared a few times. The chain joins TRBV7-8 to TRBJ2-7; D might be TRBD2 (6 bases). This CDR3 spans 14 amino acids. The germline gives CDR1 SGHVS, CDR2 FQNEAQ. V was trimmed by 5 bases and J by 4 bases, leaving 15 bases between them. The CDR3 protein is CASSARIREYEQYF. The DNA of the CDR3 is TGTGCCAGCAGCGCCCGTATACGGGAGTACGAGCAGTACTTC.